Presented here are 9 T cell receptor beta chains from one specimen sequenced in a study of breast tumors, draining lymph nodes, adjacent tissues. TCRdb itself ran the multiplex PCR reads through MiXCR, one entry per CDR3 protein. Here the sample spans about 140,000 distinct CDR3 sequences, 32% being singletons. Samples came from axillary lymph nodes draining the breast cancer. The sequenced sample consisted of axillary lymph node tissue. The origin of the receptors is a female donor with breast cancer. Some clones in this sample may be carry-over from other donors' samples.

This clonotype was counted a few times. A read error may explain this, as a much larger clone is one base away. The chain carries TRBV6-6 and TRBJ1-3; 7 nucleotides align to TRBD1. The CDR3 is made up of 14 amino acids. Per the germline V gene, CDR1 is MNHNY and CDR2 is SVGAGI (reference sequence). Trimming took 5 bases from V and 7 from J; bases not matched to a gene: 8. The CDR3 region has the DNA TGTGCCAGCAGTCACCTGGACAGGTTTAACACCATATATTTT. Its protein is CASSHLDRFNTIYF.

At least ten counts were recorded for this clonotype. The chain employs TRBV7-3 and TRBJ1-2; D is possibly TRBD1 (5 bases). V gave up 3 bases and J gave up 3 bases, with 8 bases separating them. The CDR3 covers 13 residues. Germline V gives CDR1 SGHTA, CDR2 FQGTGA. For the CDR3, the DNA is TGTGCCAGCAGCTTCGGGGGACACTATGGCTACACCTTC. Amino acids: CASSFGGHYGYTF.

The chain links TRBV5-1 to TRBJ1-1; no clear D. The CDR3 is 11 amino acids. CDR1 and CDR2 from the germline V gene are SGHRS and YFSETQ. V lost 0 bases and J lost 8, with 5 bases in between. This chain's CDR3 is CASSLAVEAFF. The CDR3 DNA sequence: TGCGCCAGCAGCTTGGCCGTAGAAGCTTTCTTT.

For this clonotype: The conserved final phenylalanine or tryptophan is absent from the CDR3, which likely points to a read error. The chain carries TRBV4-1 and TRBJ1-2, with a possible D match to TRBD1 (5 bases). Germline V gene lookup returns CDR1 MGHRA and CDR2 YSYEKL. V gave up 4 bases and J gave up 4 bases, with 19 bases separating them. This CDR3 has 16 residues. The CDR3 DNA is TGCGCCAGCAGCCTCTTCGAGGGGCTCCTGAGCTATGGCTACACCCTC. The encoded protein is CASSLFEGLLSYGYTL.

This clonotype was observed a handful of times. A single base separates this from a much larger clone, so it may be a read error. This chain links TRBV6-1 with TRBJ1-5; D might be TRBD1 (5 bases). Germline V CDR1 and CDR2: MNHNS, SASEGT. This CDR3 is built from 15 residues. V was clipped by 5 bases and J by 6 bases, with 17 bases between them. CDR3 nucleotides: TGTGCCAGCAGTCGCGCAGGGAGGGCGCGTCAGCCCCAGCATTTT. It specifies CASSRAGRARQPQHF.

This clonotype came up many times. The chain carries TRBV18 and TRBJ1-5; 8 nucleotides line up with TRBD1. V shed 6 bases, J shed 4 bases, and the junction held 8 bases outside the gene matches. Per the germline V gene, CDR1 is KGHSH and CDR2 is LQKENI. CDR3 size: 15 residues. CDR3 bases: TGTGCCAGCTCGCCTCGGACAGGGAAAAATCAGCCCCAGCATTTT. Residues: CASSPRTGKNQPQHF.

The chain combines TRBV7-2 with TRBJ2-1; D ambiguous. Germline lookup yields CDR1 SGHTA and CDR2 FQGNSA. The V gene lost 5 bases and the J gene lost 4 bases, with 15 bases spanning the gap. This CDR3 is 15 amino acids long. The DNA for the CDR3 is TGTGCCAGCAGCCTTTGGCGCCACGAATACAATGAGCAGTTCTTC. Translating gives CASSLWRHEYNEQFF.

This chain links TRBV9 with TRBJ2-2; D perhaps matches TRBD1 (6 bases). The CDR3 extends over 15 amino acids. Trimming left V 3 bases short and J 5 bases short, with 14 bases between. Germline V gene lookup returns CDR1 SGDLS and CDR2 YYNGEE. Here the CDR3 reads CASSARDNPTGELFF. DNA for the CDR3: TGTGCCAGCAGCGCGAGGGACAACCCTACCGGGGAGCTGTTTTTT.

This clonotype was observed at least ten times. The chain links TRBV6-4 to TRBJ1-5, with D possibly matching TRBD1 (5 bases). CDR3 length equals 20 residues. V dropped 6 bases and J dropped 0 bases, with 27 bases sitting between them. The germline gives CDR1 MRHNA, CDR2 SNTAGT. The CDR3 reads CASSVAWGGLLPYSNQPQHF. The CDR3 region has the DNA TGTGCCAGCAGCGTCGCATGGGGGGGATTGCTGCCCTATAGCAATCAGCCCCAGCATTTT.